The 9 T cell receptor beta chains listed next were all sequenced from one sample in a study of T cells after yellow fever vaccination. Each CDR3 protein gets one entry after TCRdb re-called the 5' RACE reads with MiXCR. The data contain some 320,000 distinct CDR3 sequences, about 4% of them singletons. Sequences were derived from PBMCs, sampled 5 days after the yellow fever booster vaccination. These receptors all stem from a man between 18 and 29 years old who received the YFV17D yellow fever vaccine.

The gene calls are TRBV5-1 and TRBJ2-1; D may be TRBD1 or TRBD2 (6 bases each). The V end lost 0 bases, the J end lost 2 bases, and 12 bases lay between the germline ends. Looked up from germline, CDR1 is SGHRS and CDR2 is YFSETQ. The CDR3 is 16 amino acids. CDR3 loop: CASSLEGGLTYNEQFF. The CDR3 nucleotides read TGCGCCAGCAGCTTGGAGGGGGGTCTAACCTACAATGAGCAGTTCTTC.

The V and J genes are TRBV20-1 and TRBJ1-5; no definite D call. The CDR3 runs to 12 residues. The germline V and J ends were trimmed by 3 bases and 4 bases, with 7 bases remaining between them. Germline V gives CDR1 DFQATT, CDR2 SNEGSKA (reference sequence). The CDR3 reads CSASQRNQPQHF. The CDR3 bases are TGCAGTGCTAGTCAGAGGAATCAGCCCCAGCATTTT.

The J gene is TRBJ2-1, the V gene TRBV29-1; tentative D call: TRBD1 (7 bases). Between the trimmed V and J ends, which lost 5 bases and 9 bases, there was a span of 14 bases. This CDR3 is built from 12 residues. Germline V gene lookup returns CDR1 SQVTM and CDR2 ANQGSEA. The CDR3 bases are TGCAGCGTTCGGAGGGGGCGGAGTGAGCAGTTCTTC. Protein: CSVRRGRSEQFF.

A few counts support this clonotype. This CDR3 is CASSPGQGARAEKLFF. In DNA form, the CDR3 reads TGTGCCAGCAGCCCGGGACAGGGGGCGCGTGCCGAAAAACTGTTTTTT. The chain uses TRBV9 and TRBJ1-4; 12 positions agree with TRBD1. After removal of 4 bases from V and 8 bases from J, the junction contained 9 bases not matched to a gene. The CDR3 runs to 16 residues. In germline, CDR1 is SGDLS, CDR2 YYNGEE.

This clonotype was seen only a few times. The rearrangement links TRBV2 to TRBJ2-1; 15 bases are shared with TRBD2. V was pared by 6 bases and J by 9 bases, with 6 bases of the junction left unmatched. The CDR3 consists of 15 residues. CDR1 SNHLY and CDR2 FYNNEI come from the germline V gene. The CDR3 sequence is CASSPEGLAGGEQFF. CDR3 sequence (DNA): TGTGCCAGCAGCCCCGAGGGACTAGCGGGGGGTGAGCAGTTCTTC.

The chain employs TRBV7-9 and TRBJ2-4; unclear D gene. V gave up 3 bases and J gave up 2 bases, with 8 bases separating them. Germline-derived CDR1 and CDR2 are SEHNR and FQNEAQ (reference sequence). This CDR3 has 14 residues. The chain's CDR3 is CASSLSGPKNIQYF. As DNA, the CDR3 is TGTGCCAGCAGCTTGTCTGGCCCCAAAAACATTCAGTACTTC. Drawing the rest from reference TRBV7-9 and TRBJ2-4, the complete variable domain is DTGVSQNPRHKITKRGQNVTFRCDPISEHNRLYWYRQTLGQGPEFLTYFQNEAQLEKSRLLSDRFSAERPKGSFSTLEIQRTEQGDSAMYLCASSLSGPKNIQYFGAGTRLSVL.

This clonotype has just a few counts. This chain joins TRBV4-1 and TRBJ2-5; 8 bases agree with TRBD1. This CDR3 region has 15 residues. V was clipped by 2 bases and J by 4 bases; unmatched bases: 6. Germline CDR1 reads MGHRA; CDR2 reads YSYEKL. CDR3 sequence reads: CASSQRQGAGETQYF. Written as DNA, the CDR3 is TGCGCCAGCAGCCAACGTCAGGGGGCCGGAGAGACCCAGTACTTC.

This clonotype showed up many times. This chain joins TRBV12-3 or TRBV12-4 and TRBJ2-7; D is ambiguous. The length of the CDR3 is 13 residues. V was pared by 5 bases and J by 3 bases, with 11 bases between. DNA of the CDR3: TGTGCCAGCAGTATTCAAGAGATCTACGAGCAGTACTTC. Translation: CASSIQEIYEQYF.

This clonotype was seen many times. The V gene is TRBV20-1, the J gene TRBJ2-7; D remains unclear. CDR3 length: 14 amino acids. Trimming removed 0 bases at V and 0 bases at J, with 9 bases between. Per germline, CDR1 DFQATT and CDR2 SNEGSKA (reference sequence). CDR3 protein: CSARDPSSSYEQYF. The CDR3 DNA reads as TGCAGTGCTAGAGATCCCAGCTCCTCCTACGAGCAGTACTTC.